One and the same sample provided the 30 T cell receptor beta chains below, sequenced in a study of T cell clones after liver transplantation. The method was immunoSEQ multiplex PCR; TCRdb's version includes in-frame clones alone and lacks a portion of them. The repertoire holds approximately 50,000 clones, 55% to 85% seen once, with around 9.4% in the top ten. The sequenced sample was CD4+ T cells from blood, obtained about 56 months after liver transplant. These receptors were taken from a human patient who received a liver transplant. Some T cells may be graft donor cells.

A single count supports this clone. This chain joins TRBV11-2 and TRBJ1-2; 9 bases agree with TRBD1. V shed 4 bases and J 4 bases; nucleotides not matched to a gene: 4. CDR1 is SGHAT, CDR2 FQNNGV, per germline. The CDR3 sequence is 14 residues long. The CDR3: CASSSYRGPYGYTF. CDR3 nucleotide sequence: TGTGCCAGCAGCTCATACAGGGGGCCCTATGGCTACACCTTC.

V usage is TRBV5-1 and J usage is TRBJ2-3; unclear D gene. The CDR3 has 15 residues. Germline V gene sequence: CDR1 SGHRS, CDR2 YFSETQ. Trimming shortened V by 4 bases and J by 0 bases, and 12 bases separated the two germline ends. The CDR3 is CASSPTATSTDTQYF. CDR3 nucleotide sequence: TGCGCCAGCAGCCCTACCGCGACTAGCACAGATACGCAGTATTTT.

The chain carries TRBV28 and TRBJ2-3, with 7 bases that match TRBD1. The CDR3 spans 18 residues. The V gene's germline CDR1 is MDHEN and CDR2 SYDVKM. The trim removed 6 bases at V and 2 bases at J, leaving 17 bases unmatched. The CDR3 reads CASSSAGQAQLLTDTQYF. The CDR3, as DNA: TGTGCCAGCAGCTCAGCTGGACAGGCTCAACTCCTCACAGATACGCAGTATTTT.

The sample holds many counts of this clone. The CDR3 DNA reads TGTGCCAGCAGCTTCGGTGGGAACTATAATTCACCCCTCCACTTT. Protein: CASSFGGNYNSPLHF. The chain uses TRBV11-2 and TRBJ1-6, with D unresolved. This CDR3 comprises 15 residues. Trimming removed 3 bases from V and 3 bases from J, with 9 bases in between. The germline gives CDR1 SGHAT, CDR2 FQNNGV.

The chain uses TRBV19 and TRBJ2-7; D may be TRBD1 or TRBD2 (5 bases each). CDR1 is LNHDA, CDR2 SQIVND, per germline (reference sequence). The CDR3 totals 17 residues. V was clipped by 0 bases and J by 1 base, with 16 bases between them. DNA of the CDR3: TGTGCCAGTAGTATAGATCATGGAGCGGACAATTCCTACGAGCAGTACTTC. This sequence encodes CASSIDHGADNSYEQYF.

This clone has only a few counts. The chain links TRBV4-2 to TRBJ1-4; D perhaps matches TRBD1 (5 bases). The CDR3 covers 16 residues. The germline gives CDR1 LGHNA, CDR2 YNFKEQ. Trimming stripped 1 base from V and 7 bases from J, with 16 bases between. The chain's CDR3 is CASSQGLRADGEKLFF. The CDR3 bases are TGTGCCAGCAGCCAAGGTCTCAGGGCTGATGGTGAAAAACTGTTTTTT.

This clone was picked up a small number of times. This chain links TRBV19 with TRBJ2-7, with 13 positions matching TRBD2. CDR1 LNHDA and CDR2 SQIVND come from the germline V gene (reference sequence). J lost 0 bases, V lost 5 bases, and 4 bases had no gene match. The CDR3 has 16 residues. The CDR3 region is CASSSRTSGGSYEQYF. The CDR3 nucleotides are TGTGCCAGTAGTTCCCGGACTAGCGGGGGCTCCTACGAGCAGTACTTC.

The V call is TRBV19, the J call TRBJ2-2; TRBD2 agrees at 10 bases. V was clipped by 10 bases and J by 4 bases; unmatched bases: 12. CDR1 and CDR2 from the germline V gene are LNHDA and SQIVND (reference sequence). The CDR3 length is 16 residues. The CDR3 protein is CATRGGLAGVTGELFF. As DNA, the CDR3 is TGTGCCACCAGAGGGGGCCTAGCGGGGGTCACCGGGGAGCTGTTTTTT. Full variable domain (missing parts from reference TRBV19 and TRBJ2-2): DGGITQSPKYLFRKEGQNVTLSCEQNLNHDAMYWYRQDPGQGLRLIYYSQIVNDFQKGDIAEGYSVSREKKESFPLTVTSAQKNPTAFYLCATRGGLAGVTGELFFGEGSRLTVL.

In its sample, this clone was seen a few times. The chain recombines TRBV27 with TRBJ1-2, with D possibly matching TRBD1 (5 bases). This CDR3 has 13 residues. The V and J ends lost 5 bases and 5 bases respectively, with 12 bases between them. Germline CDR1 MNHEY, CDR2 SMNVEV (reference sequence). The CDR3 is CASSPGLTYGYTF. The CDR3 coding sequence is TGTGCCAGCAGTCCGGGGCTAACATATGGCTACACCTTC.

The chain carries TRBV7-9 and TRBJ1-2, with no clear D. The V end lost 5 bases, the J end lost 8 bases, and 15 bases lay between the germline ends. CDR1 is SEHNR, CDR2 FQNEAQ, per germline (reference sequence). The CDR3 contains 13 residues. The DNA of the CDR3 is TGTGCCAGCAGCCGAAAGTGGCAGGAGGGCTACACCTTC. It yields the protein CASSRKWQEGYTF.

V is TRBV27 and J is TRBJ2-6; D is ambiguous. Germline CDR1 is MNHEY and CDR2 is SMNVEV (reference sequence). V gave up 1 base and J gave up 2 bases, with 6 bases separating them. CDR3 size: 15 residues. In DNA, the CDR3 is TGTGCCAGCAGTTTATTCAGTACTGGGGCCAACGTCCTGACTTTC. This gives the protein CASSLFSTGANVLTF.

The CDR3 nucleotides are TGTGCCAGCAGCCAAGGGTTTGACTACGAGCAGTACTTC. It yields the protein CASSQGFDYEQYF. This chain links TRBV4-2 with TRBJ2-7, with D unresolved. The germline V gene encodes CDR1 LGHNA and CDR2 YNFKEQ. This CDR3 has 13 amino acids. The germline V and J ends were trimmed by 1 base and 3 bases, with 7 bases remaining between them.

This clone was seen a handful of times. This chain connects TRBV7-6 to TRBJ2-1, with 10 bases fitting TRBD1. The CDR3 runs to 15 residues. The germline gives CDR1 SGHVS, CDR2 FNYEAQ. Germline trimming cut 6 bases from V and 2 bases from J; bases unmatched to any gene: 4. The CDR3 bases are TGTGCCAGCAGTTCCGGACAGGGGGCCTACAATGAGCAGTTCTTC. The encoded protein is CASSSGQGAYNEQFF.

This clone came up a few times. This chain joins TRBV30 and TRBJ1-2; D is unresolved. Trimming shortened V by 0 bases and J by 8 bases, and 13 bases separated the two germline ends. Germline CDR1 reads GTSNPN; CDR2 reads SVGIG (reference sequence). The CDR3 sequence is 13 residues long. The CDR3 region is CAWSVQGGLGYTF. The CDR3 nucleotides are TGTGCCTGGAGTGTACAAGGAGGGTTAGGCTACACCTTC.

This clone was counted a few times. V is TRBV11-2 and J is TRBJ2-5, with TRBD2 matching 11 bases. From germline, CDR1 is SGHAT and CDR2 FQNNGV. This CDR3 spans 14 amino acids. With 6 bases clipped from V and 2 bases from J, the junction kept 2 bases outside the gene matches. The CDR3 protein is CASRVAGGQETQYF. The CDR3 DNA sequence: TGTGCCAGCAGAGTAGCGGGGGGGCAAGAGACCCAGTACTTC.

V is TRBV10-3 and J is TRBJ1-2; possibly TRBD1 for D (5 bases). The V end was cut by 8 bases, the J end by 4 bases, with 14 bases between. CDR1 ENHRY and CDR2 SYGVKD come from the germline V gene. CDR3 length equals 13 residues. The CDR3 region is CAIGRGGLYGYTF. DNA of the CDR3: TGTGCCATCGGAAGGGGAGGACTCTATGGCTACACCTTC.

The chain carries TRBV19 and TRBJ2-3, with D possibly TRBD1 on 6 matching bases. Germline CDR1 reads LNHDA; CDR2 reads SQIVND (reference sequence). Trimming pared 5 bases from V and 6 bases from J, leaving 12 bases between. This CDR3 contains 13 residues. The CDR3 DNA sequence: TGTGCCAGTAGTTTATCAGGGGTGGATACGCAGTATTTT. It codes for CASSLSGVDTQYF.

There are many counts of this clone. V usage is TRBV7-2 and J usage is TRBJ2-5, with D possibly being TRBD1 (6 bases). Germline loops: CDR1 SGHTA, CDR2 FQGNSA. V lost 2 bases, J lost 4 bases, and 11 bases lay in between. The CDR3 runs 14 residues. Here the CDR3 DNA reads TGTGCCAGCAGCTTATCTCAGGGGAGAGAGACCCAGTACTTC. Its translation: CASSLSQGRETQYF.

The CDR3 DNA is TGTGCCACGCGGGACACCCGGAGCTCCTACGAGCAGTACTTC. It codes for CATRDTRSSYEQYF. V gene TRBV6-1 combines with J gene TRBJ2-7; the D gene could be TRBD1 or TRBD2 (6 bases each). V lost 10 bases to trimming and J lost 0 bases, with 16 bases between them. CDR1 MNHNS and CDR2 SASEGT come from the germline V gene. This CDR3 spans 14 amino acids.

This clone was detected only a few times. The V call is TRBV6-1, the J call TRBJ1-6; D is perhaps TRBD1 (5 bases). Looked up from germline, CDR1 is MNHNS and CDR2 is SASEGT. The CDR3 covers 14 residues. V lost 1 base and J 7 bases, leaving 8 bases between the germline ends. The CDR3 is CASSEEGTNSPLHF. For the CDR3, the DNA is TGTGCCAGCAGTGAAGAGGGGACCAATTCACCCCTCCACTTT.

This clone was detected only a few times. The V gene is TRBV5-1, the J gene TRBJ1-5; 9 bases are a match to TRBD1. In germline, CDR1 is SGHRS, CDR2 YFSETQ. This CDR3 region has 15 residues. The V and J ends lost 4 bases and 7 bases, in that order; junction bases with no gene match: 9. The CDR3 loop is CASSPGTGIEQPQHF. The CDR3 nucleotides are TGCGCCAGCAGCCCGGGGACAGGGATAGAACAGCCCCAGCATTTT.

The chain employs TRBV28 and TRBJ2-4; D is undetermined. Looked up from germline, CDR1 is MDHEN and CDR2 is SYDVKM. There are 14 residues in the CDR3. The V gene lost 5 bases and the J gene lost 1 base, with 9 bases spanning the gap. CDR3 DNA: TGTGCCAGCAGTCCCCGGTGGGCCAAAAACATTCAGTACTTC. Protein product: CASSPRWAKNIQYF.

CDR3 DNA: TGTGCCAGCAGCCCGGAGGGGGCTCTCAGCTCCTACGAGCAGTACTTC. It encodes CASSPEGALSSYEQYF. The genes are TRBV7-6 and TRBJ2-7, with a weak D call TRBD1 (7 bases). The germline V gene has CDR1 SGHVS and CDR2 FNYEAQ. V was trimmed by 5 bases and J by 0 bases, leaving 17 bases between them. The CDR3 is 16 amino acids.

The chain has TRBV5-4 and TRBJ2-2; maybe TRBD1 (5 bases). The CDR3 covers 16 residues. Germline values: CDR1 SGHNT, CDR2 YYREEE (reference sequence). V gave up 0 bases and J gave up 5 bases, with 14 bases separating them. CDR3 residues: CASSLDLQGRTGELFF. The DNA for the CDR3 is TGTGCCAGCAGCTTGGACCTCCAGGGCAGGACCGGGGAGCTGTTTTTT. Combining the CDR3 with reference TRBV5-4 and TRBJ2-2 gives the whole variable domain ETGVTQSPTHLIKTRGQQVTLRCSSQSGHNTVSWYQQALGQGPQFIFQYYREEENGRGNFPPRFSGLQFPNYSSELNVNALELDDSALYLCASSLDLQGRTGELFFGEGSRLTVL.

The CDR3 DNA reads as TGTGCCATCAGTGAAGCTCAGGGGGGCACCGGGGAGCTGTTTTTT. As protein: CAISEAQGGTGELFF. The genes are TRBV10-3 and TRBJ2-2; possibly TRBD1 for D (7 bases). The CDR3 extends over 15 amino acids. V lost 3 bases, J lost 4 bases, and 12 bases lay in between. Germline V gene sequence: CDR1 ENHRY, CDR2 SYGVKD.

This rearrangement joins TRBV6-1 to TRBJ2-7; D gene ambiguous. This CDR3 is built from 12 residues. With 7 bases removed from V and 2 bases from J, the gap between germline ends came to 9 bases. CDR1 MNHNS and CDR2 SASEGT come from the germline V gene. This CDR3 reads CASKILAYEQYF. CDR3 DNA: TGTGCCAGCAAAATACTGGCCTACGAGCAGTACTTC.

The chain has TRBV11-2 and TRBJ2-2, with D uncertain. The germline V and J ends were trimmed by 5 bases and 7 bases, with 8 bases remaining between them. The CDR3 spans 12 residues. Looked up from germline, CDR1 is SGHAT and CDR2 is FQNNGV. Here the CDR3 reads CASSPPIGELFF. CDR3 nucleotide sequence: TGTGCCAGCAGCCCACCGATCGGGGAGCTGTTTTTT.

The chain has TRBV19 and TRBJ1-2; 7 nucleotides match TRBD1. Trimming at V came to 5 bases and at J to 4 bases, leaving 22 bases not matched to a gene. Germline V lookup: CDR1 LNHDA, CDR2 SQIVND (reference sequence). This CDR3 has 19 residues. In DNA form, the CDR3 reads TGTGCCAGTAGTCTCCGGAATGTACCGGGGCAGGGGGTTGGCTATGGCTACACCTTC. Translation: CASSLRNVPGQGVGYGYTF.

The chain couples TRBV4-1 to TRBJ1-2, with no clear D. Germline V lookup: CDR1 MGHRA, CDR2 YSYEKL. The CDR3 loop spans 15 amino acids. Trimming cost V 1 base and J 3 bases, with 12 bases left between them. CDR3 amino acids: CASSQGPGRDYGYTF. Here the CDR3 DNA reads TGCGCCAGCAGCCAAGGGCCGGGCAGAGACTATGGCTACACCTTC.

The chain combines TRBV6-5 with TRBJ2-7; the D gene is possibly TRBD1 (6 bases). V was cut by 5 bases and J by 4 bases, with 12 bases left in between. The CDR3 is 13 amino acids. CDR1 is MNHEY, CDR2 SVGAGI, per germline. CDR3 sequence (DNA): TGTGCCAGCAGTCCGGACAGCACATACGAGCAGTACTTC. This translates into CASSPDSTYEQYF.